Shown below are 26 T cell receptor beta chains from a single sample sequenced in a study of long-term antiretroviral therapy in people with HIV. The libraries were made with immunoSEQ v3.0 at survey level. Produced via immunoSEQ multiplex PCR; TCRdb's table is partial and in-frame only. The table includes some 15,000 clones, 80% to 90% detected once. Sequenced here: unsorted PBMCs, sampled 0.1 years after starting antiretroviral therapy. Receptors were obtained from a man aged 18 to 30 with HIV.

The CDR3 sequence is CASSQHAGSGQPQHF. CDR3 DNA sequence: TGTGCCAGCAGCCAACACGCGGGGTCCGGTCAGCCCCAGCATTTT. The genes are TRBV6-5 and TRBJ1-5; D unclear. CDR3 length: 15 amino acids. Per germline, CDR1 MNHEY and CDR2 SVGAGI. V was shortened by 6 bases and J by 6 bases, with 18 bases between the two germline ends.

The rearrangement joins TRBV6-1 to TRBJ1-5, with 10 bases matching TRBD1. Germline values: CDR1 MNHNS, CDR2 SASEGT. Germline trimming cut 4 bases from V and 7 bases from J; bases unmatched to any gene: 7. The CDR3 runs to 15 residues. The DNA for the CDR3 is TGTGCCAGCAGTGTGTCCGGGACAGGGGCCCAGCCCCAGCATTTT. Translated, it gives CASSVSGTGAQPQHF.

The rearrangement links TRBV19 to TRBJ1-2, with 9 bases that match TRBD1. CDR1 and CDR2 from the germline V gene are LNHDA and SQIVND (reference sequence). CDR3 length: 14 amino acids. Losses at the gene ends were 3 bases for V and 4 bases for J; bases not matched to a gene: 3. The CDR3 DNA follows: TGTGCCAGTAGTATTGGACAGGGGATCTATGGCTACACCTTC. Its protein is CASSIGQGIYGYTF. Variable domain in full (rest from reference TRBV19 and TRBJ1-2): DGGITQSPKYLFRKEGQNVTLSCEQNLNHDAMYWYRQDPGQGLRLIYYSQIVNDFQKGDIAEGYSVSREKKESFPLTVTSAQKNPTAFYLCASSIGQGIYGYTFGSGTRLTVV.

This clone is medium-sized (0.01 to 0.1%). The chain couples TRBV4-1 to TRBJ1-1; D gene ambiguous. The V end lost 0 bases, the J end lost 13 bases, and 9 bases lay between the germline ends. CDR1 and CDR2 (germline): MGHRA, YSYEKL. The CDR3 extends over 11 amino acids. CDR3 in amino acids: CASSQEQRNFF. DNA of the CDR3: TGCGCCAGCAGCCAAGAACAGCGTAATTTCTTT.

V usage is TRBV6-5 and J usage is TRBJ1-2; 8 positions agree with TRBD1. The CDR3 length is 13 residues. Germline CDR1 MNHEY, CDR2 SVGAGI. Losses at the gene ends were 6 bases for V and 6 bases for J; bases not matched to a gene: 6. The CDR3 spells CASSPRGPDGYTF. Written as DNA, the CDR3 is TGTGCCAGCAGCCCCAGGGGGCCGGATGGCTACACCTTC.

This sequence joins TRBV11-2 and TRBJ2-5, with D tentatively TRBD2 (6 bases). V shed 2 bases and J shed 5 bases, with 12 bases lying between them. This CDR3 region has 14 residues. Germline CDR1 is SGHAT and CDR2 is FQNNGV. Here the CDR3 DNA reads TGTGCCAGCAGCTTATTAGCTAGCGAGGAGACCCAGTACTTC. Translation: CASSLLASEETQYF. Together with reference TRBV11-2 and TRBJ2-5, the CDR3 gives the full variable domain: EAGVAQSPRYKIIEKRQSVAFWCNPISGHATLYWYQQILGQGPKLLIQFQNNGVVDDSQLPKDRFSAERLKGVDSTLKIQPAKLEDSAVYLCASSLLASEETQYFGPGTRLLVL.

V usage is TRBV5-6 and J usage is TRBJ1-2; D might be TRBD1 (5 bases). Trimming removed 1 base at V and 4 bases at J, with 17 bases between. Per the germline V gene, CDR1 is SGHDT and CDR2 is YYEEEE. The CDR3 spans 16 residues. CDR3 DNA sequence: TGTGCCAGCAGCTTGATGCAGGGAGAAGGGATCTATGGCTACACCTTC. This encodes CASSLMQGEGIYGYTF.

Details on this clone: The same CDR3 arises from other DNA sequences in this sample as well. V is TRBV9 and J is TRBJ2-2; 15 nucleotides match TRBD2. With 5 bases clipped from V and 5 bases from J, the junction kept 1 base outside the gene matches. CDR1 and CDR2 (germline): SGDLS, YYNGEE. The CDR3 has 15 residues. The CDR3 reads CASRGTSGGTGELFF. CDR3 DNA: TGTGCCAGCAGAGGGACTAGCGGGGGGACCGGGGAGCTGTTTTTT.

The chain carries TRBV19 and TRBJ1-3; TRBD1 matches 7 bases. V was clipped by 6 bases and J by 3 bases; unmatched bases: 8. The CDR3 loop spans 15 amino acids. Germline CDR1 LNHDA, CDR2 SQIVND (reference sequence). CDR3 sequence (DNA): TGTGCCAGTAGGCCCACAGGGGAGTATGGAAACACCATATATTTT. Translated, it gives CASRPTGEYGNTIYF.

V and J are TRBV5-1 and TRBJ2-3, with 10 bases that match TRBD2. CDR1 and CDR2 from the germline V gene are SGHRS and YFSETQ. The CDR3 totals 18 residues. V trimming: 0 bases; J trimming: 3 bases; junction bases outside the gene matches: 10. CDR3 in amino acids: CASSLGSGGAPGTDTQYF. DNA of the CDR3: TGCGCCAGCAGCTTGGGGAGCGGGGGGGCCCCCGGGACAGATACGCAGTATTTT.

The V and J genes are TRBV2 and TRBJ1-1; D not resolved. Germline V CDR1 and CDR2: SNHLY, FYNNEI. This CDR3 has 12 residues. Trimming pared 10 bases from V and 1 base from J, leaving 10 bases between. CDR3 DNA: TGTGCCACCGGACGGAGGAACACTGAAGCTTTCTTT. Protein: CATGRRNTEAFF.

V gene TRBV7-3 combines with J gene TRBJ2-3; D is uncertain. CDR1 is SGHTA, CDR2 FQGTGA, per germline. This CDR3 contains 14 residues. Trimming took off 2 bases at V and 1 base at J, with 7 bases between the two ends. In nucleotides, the CDR3 is TGTGCCAGCAGCTTAGTGGGTGGCACAGATACGCAGTATTTT. Residues: CASSLVGGTDTQYF.

The V call is TRBV18, the J call TRBJ2-7; 10 bases align to TRBD2. V lost 3 bases to trimming and J lost 6 bases; unmatched junction nucleotides: 14. This CDR3 is built from 17 residues. Per germline, CDR1 KGHSH and CDR2 LQKENI. CDR3 protein: CASSPRSLTSGVSEQYF. Here the CDR3 DNA reads TGTGCCAGCTCACCCCGTAGCTTAACTAGCGGGGTCTCCGAGCAGTACTTC.

This clone was observed a handful of times. The chain uses TRBV2 and TRBJ1-2; D remains unclear. Trimming removed 8 bases at V and 8 bases at J, with 18 bases between. The CDR3 is 13 amino acids. Germline V gives CDR1 SNHLY, CDR2 FYNNEI. CDR3 amino acids: CASGLRGTSGYTF. CDR3 nucleotide sequence: TGTGCCAGCGGCCTGAGAGGCACCTCGGGCTACACCTTC.

The V gene is TRBV19, the J gene TRBJ2-1, with TRBD2 matching 8 bases. CDR1 is LNHDA and CDR2 is SQIVND in the germline V gene (reference sequence). J lost 0 bases, V lost 8 bases, and 3 bases had no gene match. CDR3 length equals 14 residues. The CDR3 loop is CASSGLGSYNEQFF. CDR3 coding DNA: TGTGCCAGTTCGGGACTAGGCTCCTACAATGAGCAGTTCTTC.

The gene calls are TRBV6-5 and TRBJ2-7; 9 bases are a match to TRBD1. The junction had 10 bases not matched to a gene; V was cut back by 5 bases and J by 5 bases. This CDR3 comprises 15 residues. Germline lookup yields CDR1 MNHEY and CDR2 SVGAGI. This CDR3 is CASSKYLGQGNEQYF. CDR3 bases: TGTGCCAGCAGTAAATACTTGGGACAGGGAAACGAGCAGTACTTC.

Only one count was recorded for this clone. V usage is TRBV27 and J usage is TRBJ2-5; 9 nucleotides line up with TRBD1. Germline CDR1 and CDR2: MNHEY and SMNVEV (reference sequence). The CDR3 loop spans 17 amino acids. Losses at the gene ends were 6 bases for V and 2 bases for J; bases not matched to a gene: 13. CDR3 nucleotides: TGTGCCAGCAGCCTCACTAAGACAGGGGGAGGGCAAGAGACCCAGTACTTC. This gives the protein CASSLTKTGGGQETQYF.

The chain employs TRBV5-6 and TRBJ2-1; D call uncertain. The CDR3 length is 14 residues. V gave up 0 bases and J gave up 8 bases, with 12 bases separating them. Germline V gene data show CDR1 as SGHDT and CDR2 as YYEEEE. The CDR3 is CASSLVTEVHEQFF. In nucleotides, the CDR3 is TGTGCCAGCAGCTTGGTGACCGAGGTCCATGAGCAGTTCTTC.

The rearrangement joins TRBV4-1 to TRBJ1-4, with D tentatively TRBD1 (5 bases). The CDR3 loop spans 16 amino acids. V lost 1 base to trimming and J lost 3 bases, with 12 bases between them. Per the germline V gene, CDR1 is MGHRA and CDR2 is YSYEKL. The CDR3 sequence is CASSQVWTGPNEKLFF. The CDR3 DNA reads TGCGCCAGCAGCCAAGTCTGGACGGGACCTAATGAAAAACTGTTTTTT.

This chain links TRBV5-1 with TRBJ2-5; 10 bases agree with TRBD1. Unmatched junction bases numbered 9, after V lost 4 bases and J lost 6 bases. The CDR3 spans 15 residues. Germline assignment: CDR1 SGHRS and CDR2 YFSETQ. In DNA, the CDR3 is TGCGCCAGCAGCCCGCGGGACAGGGGTTCGCAGACCCAGTACTTC. This sequence encodes CASSPRDRGSQTQYF. The entire variable domain, with the rest obtained from reference TRBV5-1 and TRBJ2-5, is as follows: KAGVTQTPRYLIKTRGQQVTLSCSPISGHRSVSWYQQTPGQGLQFLFEYFSETQRNKGNFPGRFSGRQFSNSRSEMNVSTLELGDSALYLCASSPRDRGSQTQYFGPGTRLLVL.

The chain links TRBV5-4 to TRBJ2-7; D remains unclear. V was trimmed by 4 bases and J by 7 bases, leaving 21 bases between them. Germline-derived CDR1 and CDR2 are SGHNT and YYREEE (reference sequence). CDR3 length: 15 residues. CDR3 coding DNA: TGTGCCAGCAGCCGTTTCTCGGCCCCTCCTGAAGAGCAGTACTTC. Encoded protein: CASSRFSAPPEEQYF.

The chain couples TRBV7-2 to TRBJ2-1; possible D gene TRBD2, 6 bases. V lost 5 bases, J lost 4 bases, and 12 bases lay in between. The germline V gene has CDR1 SGHTA and CDR2 FQGNSA. This CDR3 is built from 14 residues. CDR3 DNA sequence: TGTGCCAGCAGCGCCCGGGACTTGTACAATGAGCAGTTCTTC. Protein product: CASSARDLYNEQFF.

The genes are TRBV2 and TRBJ2-7; TRBD2 agrees at 12 bases. Germline V lookup: CDR1 SNHLY, CDR2 FYNNEI. The CDR3 loop spans 13 amino acids. The J segment lost 3 bases and the V segment lost 6 bases, leaving 0 bases of the junction unmatched. CDR3 DNA sequence: TGTGCCAGCAGGACTAGCGGGAGCTACGAGCAGTACTTC. It specifies CASRTSGSYEQYF. Looking up the rest from reference TRBV2 and TRBJ2-7 gives the full variable domain: EPEVTQTPSHQVTQMGQEVILRCVPISNHLYFYWYRQILGQKVEFLVSFYNNEISEKSEIFDDQFSVERPDGSNFTLKIRSTKLEDSAMYFCASRTSGSYEQYFGPGTRLTVT.

J is TRBJ1-3 and V is TRBV19, with a tentative D call TRBD1 (5 bases). The germline V and J ends were trimmed by 8 bases and 2 bases, with 22 bases remaining between them. Per the germline V gene, CDR1 is LNHDA and CDR2 is SQIVND (reference sequence). The CDR3 contains 17 residues. CDR3 sequence reads: CASSDGAAVEAGNTIYF. CDR3 DNA sequence: TGTGCCAGTTCCGACGGGGCCGCGGTTGAAGCTGGAAACACCATATATTTT.

CDR3 region: CASSSQDLNEQFF. DNA for the CDR3: TGTGCCAGCAGCTCCCAGGACCTCAATGAGCAGTTCTTC. The chain is built from TRBV5-5 and TRBJ2-1; D is unresolved. Germline-derived CDR1 and CDR2 are SGHKS and YYEKEE (reference sequence). This CDR3 region has 13 residues. V lost 3 bases to trimming and J lost 6 bases, with 10 bases between them.

J is TRBJ1-5 and V is TRBV5-6; D perhaps matches TRBD1 (5 bases). Germline V gene sequence: CDR1 SGHDT, CDR2 YYEEEE. The CDR3 spans 15 residues. V dropped 0 bases and J dropped 3 bases, with 10 bases sitting between them. The CDR3 DNA reads TGTGCCAGCAGCTTGGCAGGGATCCCCAATCAGCCCCAGCATTTT. Its protein is CASSLAGIPNQPQHF.